The 22 T cell receptor beta chains reported below all come from one sample, sequenced in a study of glioma-infiltrating T cells. Amplification of TCR alpha and beta CDR3 regions from RNA used iRepertoire nested multiplex PCR. One entry per CDR3 protein, called by TCRdb with MiXCR from the multiplex PCR reads. The repertoire consists of about 93,000 distinct CDR3 sequences, with 35% to 45% occurring once and the leading ten covering roughly two fifths. Sequenced input: glioma tissue, nonneoplastic brain tissue, or PBMCs (not recorded which). The receptors stem from a human donor with low-grade glioma or glioblastoma, undergoing nonglioma brain surgery, or in good health (not recorded which).

This clonotype was seen repeatedly, ten times or more. The chain uses TRBV6-1 and TRBJ1-2, with 7 bases aligning to TRBD1. V lost 5 bases to trimming and J lost 1 base; unmatched junction nucleotides: 7. The CDR3 runs to 15 residues. Per germline, CDR1 MNHNS and CDR2 SASEGT. The CDR3 protein is CASSIRQGNNYGYTF. DNA of the CDR3: TGTGCCAGCAGTATAAGACAGGGAAATAACTATGGCTACACCTTC.

As to this clonotype: A much larger clonotype is one base distant, so this may be a read error. The chain employs TRBV29-1 and TRBJ2-2; D perhaps matches TRBD2 (5 bases). The CDR3 length is 13 residues. The V gene's germline CDR1 is SQVTM and CDR2 ANQGSEA. CDR3: CSVESANTGEPFF. CDR3 DNA sequence: TGCAGCGTTGAGTCAGCTAACACCGGGGAGCCGTTTTTT.

This clonotype appeared a few times. This chain uses TRBV20-1 with TRBJ1-6; D uncertain. There are 17 residues in the CDR3. Germline assignment: CDR1 DFQATT and CDR2 SNEGSKA (reference sequence). Trimming removed 3 bases from V and 2 bases from J, with 17 bases in between. CDR3 loop: CSASIGQPGTYNSPLHF. CDR3 coding DNA: TGCAGTGCTAGTATCGGCCAGCCGGGAACCTATAATTCACCCCTCCACTTT.

For this clonotype: This may be a read error: a much more frequent sequence differs by one nucleotide. The chain has TRBV29-1 and TRBJ2-3; no clear D. CDR1 is SQVTM and CDR2 is ANQGSEA in the germline V gene. The length of the CDR3 is 16 residues. V lost 0 bases and J lost 5, with 18 bases in between. This chain's CDR3 is CSVEEGNYRVVDTQYF. The CDR3 coding sequence is TGCAGCGTTGAAGAGGGGAACTACCGTGTAGTAGATACGCAGTATTTT.

The rearrangement uses TRBV19 and TRBJ2-1, with 12 nucleotides matching TRBD2. The DNA end is more similar to TRBJ2-7, so the J call may be wrong. Germline V gene data show CDR1 as LNHDA and CDR2 as SQIVND (reference sequence). This CDR3 region has 17 residues. In DNA, the CDR3 is TGTGCCAGTAGTATTCCCACTAGCGGGGGGCCCTACAATAAGCAGTACTTC. Amino acids: CASSIPTSGGPYNKQYF.

The genes are TRBV28 and TRBJ2-5; no firm D call. The CDR3 spans 12 residues. The germline gives CDR1 MDHEN, CDR2 SYDVKM. V lost 10 bases, J lost 5 bases, and 14 bases lay in between. The chain's CDR3 is CAISHRRETQYF. For the CDR3, the DNA is TGTGCCATCAGCCATCGCCGGGAGACCCAGTACTTC.

The table lists this clonotype with many counts. This rearrangement joins TRBV15 to TRBJ2-3; a weak D match, TRBD1 (5 bases). Deletions cut 1 base from V and 0 bases from J, with 11 bases between. The CDR3 is made up of 16 amino acids. Per germline, CDR1 LNHNV and CDR2 YYDKDF (reference sequence). The CDR3 DNA reads TGTGCCACCAGCAGAGTCAATCCAGGGAGCACAGATACGCAGTATTTT. The encoded protein is CATSRVNPGSTDTQYF.

This clonotype was counted many times. The chain links TRBV18 to TRBJ2-7; D ambiguous. Trimming pared 2 bases from V and 2 bases from J, leaving 10 bases between. The CDR3 is 14 amino acids. Germline CDR1 reads KGHSH; CDR2 reads LQKENI. The CDR3 here is CASSPSDRTYEQYF. Here the CDR3 DNA reads TGTGCCAGCTCACCATCCGACCGAACCTACGAGCAGTACTTC.

On this clonotype: A read error is possible here, since a much larger clone lies one base away. The CDR3 here is CATSDSVRQGRAGELSF. The CDR3 DNA sequence: TGTGCCACCAGTGACTCCGTCAGACAGGGCAGGGCCGGGGAGCTGTCTTTT. The chain has TRBV24-1 and TRBJ2-2, with 7 bases fitting TRBD1. Per germline, CDR1 KGHDR and CDR2 SFDVKD. CDR3 length: 17 amino acids.

This clonotype was counted ten times or more. V gene TRBV15 combines with J gene TRBJ1-5; D unresolved. This CDR3 contains 16 residues. The V end was cut by 5 bases, the J end by 3 bases, with 17 bases between. Germline V gene data show CDR1 as LNHNV and CDR2 as YYDKDF (reference sequence). Here the CDR3 DNA reads TGTGCCACCAGCCGCGACCGGCCGCTTTCCAATCAGCCCCAGCATTTT. It translates to CATSRDRPLSNQPQHF. Based on the CDR3 plus reference TRBV15 and TRBJ1-5, the full variable domain is DAMVIQNPRYQVTQFGKPVTLSCSQTLNHNVMYWYQQKSSQAPKLLFHYYDKDFNNEADTPDNFQSRRPNTSFCFLDIRSPGLGDTAMYLCATSRDRPLSNQPQHFGDGTRLSIL.

This rearrangement joins TRBV7-2 to TRBJ2-4; tentatively, D is TRBD2 (5 bases). This CDR3 region has 15 residues. CDR1 and CDR2 from the germline V gene are SGHTA and FQGNSA. V was shortened by 1 base and J by 13 bases, with 20 bases between the two germline ends. CDR3 sequence (DNA): TGTGCCAGCAGCTTAGAGGGAGTTTTCTACAATGAGCAGTACTTC. It encodes CASSLEGVFYNEQYF. Using reference TRBV7-2 and TRBJ2-4 for the parts outside the CDR3, the full variable domain is GAGVSQSPSNKVTEKGKDVELRCDPISGHTALYWYRQSLGQGLEFLIYFQGNSAPDKSGLPSDRFSAERTGGSVSTLTIQRTQQEDSAVYLCASSLEGVFYNEQYFGAGTRLSVL.

The chain carries TRBV6-1 and TRBJ1-4; D remains unclear. V dropped 6 bases and J dropped 2 bases, with 7 bases sitting between them. Germline-derived CDR1 and CDR2 are MNHNS and SASEGT. The CDR3 runs 13 residues. The CDR3, as DNA: TGTGCCAGCAGACTGGGCACTAATGAAAAACTGTTTTTT. Its protein is CASRLGTNEKLFF.

This clonotype was counted at least ten times. The V gene is TRBV7-6, the J gene TRBJ2-1, with D possibly matching TRBD1 (7 bases). This CDR3 has 16 amino acids. In germline, CDR1 is SGHVS, CDR2 FNYEAQ. V lost 4 bases to trimming and J lost 9 bases, with 22 bases between them. The CDR3 bases are TGTGCCAGCAGCTCCACCGACAGGGAGGTCTATCTTGAGCAGTTCTTC. Amino acids: CASSSTDREVYLEQFF.

As for this clonotype: This may arise from a read error, as a much more abundant clone is one base away. The chain has TRBV2 and TRBJ2-7; TRBD2 matches at 12 bases. Germline CDR1 is SNHLY and CDR2 is FYNNEI. V gave up 7 bases and J gave up 1 base; unmatched junction bases: 2. This CDR3 region has 14 residues. The CDR3 DNA reads TGTGCCAGCATTGGACTAGCGGGATCCTACGAGCAGTACTTC. Residues: CASIGLAGSYEQYF.

This clonotype was counted a single time. A much larger clone differs by one base, so this may be a read error. Written as DNA, the CDR3 is TGTGCCAGTAGTATATATCCCCTGACAGGGCGGGTCGTGAACACTGAAGCTTTCTTT. This codes for CASSIYPLTGRVVNTEAFF. The chain is built from TRBV19 and TRBJ1-1, with TRBD1 identical over 7 bases. The CDR3 covers 19 residues. Germline lookup yields CDR1 LNHDA and CDR2 SQIVND (reference sequence). Unmatched junction bases numbered 15, after V lost 2 bases and J lost 0 bases.

The gene calls are TRBV7-9 and TRBJ1-1; the D gene is possibly TRBD1 (5 bases). Germline values: CDR1 SEHNR, CDR2 FQNEAQ (reference sequence). Trimming stripped 3 bases from V and 4 bases from J, with 18 bases between. The CDR3 runs 16 residues. Here the CDR3 reads CASSFSTAGQGTEAFF. In DNA form, the CDR3 reads TGTGCCAGCAGCTTTTCGACGGCAGGGCAAGGCACTGAAGCTTTCTTT.

V gene TRBV7-2 combines with J gene TRBJ2-7; 8 bases line up with TRBD1. Germline V CDR1 and CDR2: SGHTA, FQGNSA. The CDR3 is 14 amino acids. Trimming cost V 3 bases and J 7 bases; bases outside gene matches: 8. CDR3 nucleotides: TGTGCCAGCAGCTTTAACAGGGGGACCGGGGAGCAGTACTTC. It encodes CASSFNRGTGEQYF.

This clonotype was seen many times. The chain is built from TRBV10-3 and TRBJ1-3; D is uncertain. This CDR3 has 13 residues. Germline-derived CDR1 and CDR2 are ENHRY and SYGVKD. Trimming removed 3 bases from V and 2 bases from J, with 5 bases in between. DNA of the CDR3: TGTGCCATCAGTGAATCAGCTGGAAACACCATATATTTT. Its protein product is CAISESAGNTIYF.

This clonotype was found many times. The gene calls are TRBV11-2 and TRBJ2-2; D gene uncertain. Deletions cut 2 bases from V and 6 bases from J, with 7 bases between. The CDR3 length is 13 residues. Per germline, CDR1 SGHAT and CDR2 FQNNGV. The CDR3 protein is CASSLISSGELFF. Written as DNA, the CDR3 is TGTGCCAGCAGCTTAATCTCGTCCGGGGAGCTGTTTTTT.

Remarks on this clonotype: A much larger clone differs from this one at a single base, so this may be a read error. The CDR3 region is CASRLAGISYEQYF. CDR3 nucleotide sequence: TGTGCCAGCAGATTAGCAGGGATTTCCTACGAGCAGTACTTC. V usage is TRBV11-1 and J usage is TRBJ2-7, with D possibly matching TRBD1 (5 bases). This CDR3 has 14 residues. CDR1 and CDR2 from the germline V gene are SGHAT and FQDESV (reference sequence).

As concerns this clonotype: The junction does not match germline at one end; this may be a read error. This sequence joins TRBV6-5 and TRBJ2-3; D might be TRBD2 (6 bases). The germline CDR1 and CDR2 sequences are MNHEY and SVGAGI. CDR3 size: 15 residues. The CDR3 reads CVSSYPGTFTDTQYF. The CDR3, as DNA: TGTGTTAGCAGTTACCCTGGGACTTTCACAGATACACAGTATTTT.

Concerning this clonotype itself: A single base separates this from a much larger clone, so it may be a read error. Here the CDR3 reads CASSVGPRNTYEQYF. As DNA, the CDR3 is TGTGCCAGCAGCGTAGGCCCTCGCAATACCTACGAGCAGTACTTC. This rearrangement joins TRBV9 to TRBJ2-7; D ambiguous. CDR1 is SGDLS and CDR2 is YYNGEE in the germline V gene. Between the trimmed V and J ends, which lost 0 bases and 2 bases, there was a span of 12 bases. This CDR3 comprises 15 residues.